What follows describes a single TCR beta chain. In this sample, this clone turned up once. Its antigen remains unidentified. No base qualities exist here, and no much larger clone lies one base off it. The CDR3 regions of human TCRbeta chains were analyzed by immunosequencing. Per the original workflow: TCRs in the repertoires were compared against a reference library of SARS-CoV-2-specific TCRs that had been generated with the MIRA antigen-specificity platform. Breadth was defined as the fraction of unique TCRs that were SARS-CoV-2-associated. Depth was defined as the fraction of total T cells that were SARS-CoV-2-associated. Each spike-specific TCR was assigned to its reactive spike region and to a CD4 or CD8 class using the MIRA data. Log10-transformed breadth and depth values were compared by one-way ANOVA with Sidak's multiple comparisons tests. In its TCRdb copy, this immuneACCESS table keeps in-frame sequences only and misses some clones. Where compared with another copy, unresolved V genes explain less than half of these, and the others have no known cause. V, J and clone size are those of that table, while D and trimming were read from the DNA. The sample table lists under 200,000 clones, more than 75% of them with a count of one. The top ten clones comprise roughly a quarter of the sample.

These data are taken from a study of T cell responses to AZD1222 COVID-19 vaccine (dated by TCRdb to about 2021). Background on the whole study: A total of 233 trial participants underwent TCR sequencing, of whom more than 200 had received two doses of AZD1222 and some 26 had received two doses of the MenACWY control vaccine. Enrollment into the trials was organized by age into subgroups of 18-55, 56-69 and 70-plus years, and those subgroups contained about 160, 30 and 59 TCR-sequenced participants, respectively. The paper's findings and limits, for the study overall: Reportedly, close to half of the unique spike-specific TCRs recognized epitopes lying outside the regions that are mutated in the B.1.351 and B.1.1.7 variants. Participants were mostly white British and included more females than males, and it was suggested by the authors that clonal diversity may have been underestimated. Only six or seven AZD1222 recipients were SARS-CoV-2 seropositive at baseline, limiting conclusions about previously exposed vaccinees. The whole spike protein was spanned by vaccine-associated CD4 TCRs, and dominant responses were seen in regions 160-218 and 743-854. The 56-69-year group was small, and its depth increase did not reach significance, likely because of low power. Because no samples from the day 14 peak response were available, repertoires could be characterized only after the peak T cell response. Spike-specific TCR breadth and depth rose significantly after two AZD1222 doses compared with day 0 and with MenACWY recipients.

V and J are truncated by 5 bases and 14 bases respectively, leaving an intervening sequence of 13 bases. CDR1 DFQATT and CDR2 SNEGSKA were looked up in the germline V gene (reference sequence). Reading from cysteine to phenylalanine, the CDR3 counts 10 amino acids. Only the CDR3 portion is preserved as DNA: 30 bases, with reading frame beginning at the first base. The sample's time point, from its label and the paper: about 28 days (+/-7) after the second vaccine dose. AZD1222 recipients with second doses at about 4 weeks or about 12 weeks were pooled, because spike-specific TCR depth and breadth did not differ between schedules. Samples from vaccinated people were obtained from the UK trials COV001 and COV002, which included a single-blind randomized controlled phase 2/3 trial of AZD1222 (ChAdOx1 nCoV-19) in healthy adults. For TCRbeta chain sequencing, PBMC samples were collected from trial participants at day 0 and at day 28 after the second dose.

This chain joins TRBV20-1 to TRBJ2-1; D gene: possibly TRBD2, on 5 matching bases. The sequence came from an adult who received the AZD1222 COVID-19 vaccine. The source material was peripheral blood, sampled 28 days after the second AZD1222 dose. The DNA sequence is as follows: TGCAGTGCTGCGAGAGGGATCGAGTTCTTC. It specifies CSAARGIEFF.